One sample yielded the 28 T cell receptor beta chains listed below, sequenced in a study of shared clonotypes between healthy human individuals. Terminally differentiated effector memory CD45RA+ cells were left out of the naive CD8 fraction, which was CD45RO-negative and positively selected for CCR7. Here immunoSEQ multiplex PCR was the method, and the copy in TCRdb shows in-frame clones only, minus some. The table lists approximately 2,200,000 clones, about 92% of them singletons. Sample: naive CD8+ T cells from PBMCs. These receptors all come from a man aged 18 to 29 in good health. Some clones in this sample may be carry-over from other donors' samples.

The rearrangement uses TRBV7-9 and TRBJ2-6; D gene uncertain. The V gene's germline CDR1 is SEHNR and CDR2 FQNEAQ (reference sequence). V dropped 5 bases and J dropped 2 bases, with 7 bases sitting between them. CDR3 length: 14 residues. The CDR3 DNA is TGTGCCAGCAGCCCCGCTCCTGGGGCCAACGTCCTGACTTTC. Its protein is CASSPAPGANVLTF.

As to this clone: The junction departs from the called germline gene at one end, perhaps through a read error. The genes are TRBV10-1 and TRBJ1-1; no definite D call. There are 15 residues in the CDR3. Germline CDR1 and CDR2: WNHNN and SYGVQD (reference sequence). The CDR3 bases are TGCGCCAGCAGTGAGTCGATGGGAAGGAACACCGAAGCTTTCTTT. Its translation: CASSESMGRNTEAFF.

The rearrangement uses TRBV10-2 and TRBJ2-7; D possibly corresponds to TRBD2 (5 bases). The CDR3 spans 10 residues. The V end lost 8 bases, the J end lost 4 bases, and 6 bases lay between the germline ends. CDR1 is WSHSY, CDR2 SAAADI, per germline. As DNA, the CDR3 is TGCGCCAGCCGGGGTTACGAGCAGTACTTC. It yields the protein CASRGYEQYF.

V gene TRBV29-1 combines with J gene TRBJ2-5; 7 bases map to TRBD2. Germline assignment: CDR1 SQVTM and CDR2 ANQGSEA. V trimming: 8 bases; J trimming: 7 bases; junction bases outside the gene matches: 7. The CDR3 is 11 residues long. CDR3 region: CSPRTGGTQYF. CDR3 nucleotides: TGCAGCCCTCGGACGGGGGGGACCCAGTACTTC.

Notes on this clone: The same CDR3 can be traced to other DNA sequences in this sample. V and J are TRBV19 and TRBJ1-1; 8 positions match TRBD1. Germline V gene lookup returns CDR1 LNHDA and CDR2 SQIVND (reference sequence). The ends lost 7 bases at V and 0 bases at J; junction bases unmatched: 4. CDR3 length: 14 amino acids. The CDR3 is CASIDRGMNTEAFF. In nucleotides, the CDR3 is TGTGCCAGTATCGACAGGGGCATGAACACTGAAGCTTTCTTT.

Concerning this clone: The sample has other DNA sequences that encode this CDR3 too. J is TRBJ2-7 and V is TRBV11-2, with 9 bases fitting TRBD2. In germline, CDR1 is SGHAT, CDR2 FQNNGV. There are 15 residues in the CDR3. Germline trimming cut 1 base from V and 4 bases from J; bases unmatched to any gene: 5. The CDR3 region is CASSLGAGGPYEQYF. CDR3 in DNA: TGTGCCAGCAGCTTAGGAGCGGGAGGTCCTTACGAGCAGTACTTC. The full variable domain, in which reference TRBV11-2 and TRBJ2-7 provide the parts outside the CDR3, is EAGVAQSPRYKIIEKRQSVAFWCNPISGHATLYWYQQILGQGPKLLIQFQNNGVVDDSQLPKDRFSAERLKGVDSTLKIQPAKLEDSAVYLCASSLGAGGPYEQYFGPGTRLTVT.

The chain links TRBV19 to TRBJ1-2; the D is unclear. Germline CDR1 and CDR2: LNHDA and SQIVND (reference sequence). The CDR3 has 13 amino acids. V shed 10 bases and J shed 5 bases, with 17 bases lying between them. The CDR3 region has the DNA TGTGCCACCCAAGGTGGTGCAGAGTATGGCTACACCTTC. It codes for CATQGGAEYGYTF.

The rearrangement uses TRBV6-5 and TRBJ1-2, with D possibly TRBD1 on 6 matching bases. With 7 bases removed from V and 3 bases from J, the gap between germline ends came to 18 bases. The CDR3 length is 15 residues. Germline CDR1 reads MNHEY; CDR2 reads SVGAGI. The CDR3 protein is CASTLGGGRDYGYTF. CDR3 bases: TGTGCCAGCACCCTCGGAGGGGGGCGCGACTATGGCTACACCTTC.

This chain connects TRBV6-6 to TRBJ1-5; TRBD1 aligns across 10 bases. CDR3 length equals 16 residues. Germline V CDR1 and CDR2: MNHNY, SVGAGI (reference sequence). Trimming at V came to 4 bases and at J to 7 bases, leaving 10 bases not matched to a gene. CDR3: CASSFLGQGTGQPQHF. In nucleotides, the CDR3 is TGTGCCAGCAGTTTCCTGGGACAGGGGACGGGACAGCCCCAGCATTTT.

This clone was seen just once. This chain joins TRBV2 and TRBJ1-2; perhaps TRBD1 as D (5 bases). Per the germline V gene, CDR1 is SNHLY and CDR2 is FYNNEI. Trimming pared 6 bases from V and 4 bases from J, leaving 12 bases between. The CDR3 runs 13 residues. The CDR3 here is CASSPGVRYGYTF. The CDR3 DNA sequence: TGTGCCAGCAGCCCGGGGGTCCGCTATGGCTACACCTTC.

This chain joins TRBV7-9 and TRBJ1-1, with D possibly matching TRBD1 (5 bases). Germline V lookup: CDR1 SEHNR, CDR2 FQNEAQ (reference sequence). The ends were cut back, 1 base at V and 5 bases at J, with 17 bases in the middle. The CDR3 covers 16 residues. CDR3 nucleotides: TGTGCCAGCAGCTTAGAAGTTTGGCAGGAGGGGACTGAAGCTTTCTTT. Translation: CASSLEVWQEGTEAFF. The variable domain in full, with the rest retrieved from reference TRBV7-9 and TRBJ1-1, is DTGVSQNPRHKITKRGQNVTFRCDPISEHNRLYWYRQTLGQGPEFLTYFQNEAQLEKSRLLSDRFSAERPKGSFSTLEIQRTEQGDSAMYLCASSLEVWQEGTEAFFGQGTRLTVV.

J is TRBJ1-1 and V is TRBV6-6; possible D gene TRBD1, 6 bases. The CDR3 length is 15 residues. V was trimmed by 2 bases and J by 5 bases, leaving 15 bases between them. Per germline, CDR1 MNHNY and CDR2 SVGAGI (reference sequence). DNA of the CDR3: TGTGCCAGCAGTTACGGGACAAGGGTCGAGACTGAAGCTTTCTTT. Amino acid sequence: CASSYGTRVETEAFF.

The rearrangement uses TRBV7-2 and TRBJ1-2; 7 nucleotides match TRBD1. Germline assignment: CDR1 SGHTA and CDR2 FQGNSA. Trimming cost V 5 bases and J 5 bases; bases outside gene matches: 14. The CDR3 covers 16 residues. CDR3 nucleotide sequence: TGTGCCAGCAGCACCCGACAGGGCCAGGAGTTTTATGGCTACACCTTC. This sequence encodes CASSTRQGQEFYGYTF.

This chain links TRBV6-5 with TRBJ2-1; 9 bases agree with TRBD1. Per germline, CDR1 MNHEY and CDR2 SVGAGI. V trimming: 1 base; J trimming: 2 bases; junction bases outside the gene matches: 3. The CDR3 contains 16 residues. The CDR3 DNA sequence: TGTGCCAGCAGTTACTTTGGGACAGGGACCTACAATGAGCAGTTCTTC. This gives the protein CASSYFGTGTYNEQFF.

The rearrangement links TRBV7-6 to TRBJ2-5; TRBD2 aligns across 11 bases. The CDR3 is made up of 16 amino acids. From germline, CDR1 is SGHVS and CDR2 FNYEAQ. V was pared by 8 bases and J by 3 bases, with 11 bases of the junction left unmatched. DNA of the CDR3: TGTGCCAGCGCCCCCGAGAGTAGCGGGAGGGAAGAGACCCAGTACTTC. This translates into CASAPESSGREETQYF.

The chain combines TRBV6-5 with TRBJ2-3; D is perhaps TRBD1 (6 bases). V dropped 5 bases and J dropped 2 bases, with 11 bases sitting between them. The CDR3 covers 14 residues. Per germline, CDR1 MNHEY and CDR2 SVGAGI. The CDR3 here is CASSTQGPTDTQYF. The CDR3 region has the DNA TGTGCCAGCAGTACACAGGGTCCCACAGATACGCAGTATTTT.

There are a few counts of this clone. This chain joins TRBV30 and TRBJ1-1; D might be TRBD1 (5 bases). The V gene's germline CDR1 is GTSNPN and CDR2 SVGIG (reference sequence). V was shortened by 4 bases and J by 6 bases, with 15 bases between the two germline ends. The CDR3 contains 13 residues. The CDR3 coding sequence is TGTGCCTGGACGGAGGGTCGGGGCGCTGAAGCTTTCTTT. Translating it yields CAWTEGRGAEAFF.

The chain joins TRBV28 to TRBJ1-2; D perhaps matches TRBD1 (6 bases). Germline V CDR1 and CDR2: MDHEN, SYDVKM. The V and J ends lost 10 bases and 1 base respectively, with 28 bases between them. CDR3 size: 18 residues. The CDR3 DNA reads as TGTGCCACCACCAAAACGAGAAGCCAGGGGATCTTTAACTATGGCTACACCTTC. Encoded protein: CATTKTRSQGIFNYGYTF.

V usage is TRBV29-1 and J usage is TRBJ1-2; TRBD1 matches 8 bases. Germline V gene lookup returns CDR1 SQVTM and CDR2 ANQGSEA. With 6 bases clipped from V and 4 bases from J, the junction kept 13 bases outside the gene matches. The CDR3 is 15 residues long. Here the CDR3 reads CSVPMAGGEIYGYTF. CDR3 coding DNA: TGCAGCGTCCCTATGGCAGGGGGCGAAATCTATGGCTACACCTTC.

The chain employs TRBV7-2 and TRBJ2-7; weak D call: TRBD2 (6 bases). This CDR3 has 13 amino acids. V lost 1 base and J lost 3, with 7 bases in between. Germline assignment: CDR1 SGHTA and CDR2 FQGNSA. In DNA form, the CDR3 reads TGTGCCAGCAGCTTAGGGACTAACTACGAGCAGTACTTC. It yields the protein CASSLGTNYEQYF.

This chain connects TRBV7-2 to TRBJ1-1; D is perhaps TRBD1 (5 bases). The CDR3 sequence is 14 residues long. CDR1 and CDR2 (germline): SGHTA, FQGNSA. The V end lost 5 bases, the J end lost 6 bases, and 16 bases lay between the germline ends. This CDR3 is CASSKTGKGAEAFF. The CDR3 coding sequence is TGTGCCAGCAGCAAAACAGGTAAAGGCGCTGAAGCTTTCTTT. Combining the CDR3 with reference TRBV7-2 and TRBJ1-1 gives the whole variable domain GAGVSQSPSNKVTEKGKDVELRCDPISGHTALYWYRQSLGQGLEFLIYFQGNSAPDKSGLPSDRFSAERTGGSVSTLTIQRTQQEDSAVYLCASSKTGKGAEAFFGQGTRLTVV.

The chain has TRBV11-2 and TRBJ1-5; D unresolved. Between the trimmed V and J ends, which lost 0 bases and 6 bases, there was a span of 6 bases. The CDR3 covers 13 residues. CDR1 is SGHAT, CDR2 FQNNGV, per germline. CDR3 nucleotides: TGTGCCAGCAGCTTAGAACCGGGTCAGCCCCAGCATTTT. As protein: CASSLEPGQPQHF.

The V call is TRBV10-2, the J call TRBJ2-7, with D maybe TRBD2 (6 bases). This CDR3 is 12 amino acids long. Germline V lookup: CDR1 WSHSY, CDR2 SAAADI. The germline V and J ends were trimmed by 8 bases and 1 base, with 9 bases remaining between them. In DNA form, the CDR3 reads TGCGCCAGCGGCGGGAATTCCTACGAGCAGTACTTC. Translating gives CASGGNSYEQYF.

About this clone: Other DNA sequences in this sample translate to the same CDR3. The rearrangement links TRBV7-8 to TRBJ2-7; 8 nucleotides align to TRBD2. Germline V gene data show CDR1 as SGHVS and CDR2 as FQNEAQ. The J segment lost 0 bases and the V segment lost 5 bases, leaving 3 bases of the junction unmatched. The CDR3 sequence is 14 residues long. The CDR3 loop is CASSLTSGSYEQYF. The CDR3 nucleotides read TGTGCCAGCAGCCTCACTAGCGGCTCCTACGAGCAGTACTTC.

This chain's CDR3 is CASSISTGLYEAFF. The CDR3 bases are TGTGCCAGCAGTATCTCGACAGGACTATACGAAGCTTTCTTT. V is TRBV27 and J is TRBJ1-1, with D tentatively TRBD1 (6 bases). This CDR3 is 14 amino acids long. V lost 5 bases to trimming and J lost 8 bases, with 18 bases between them. Germline CDR1 MNHEY, CDR2 SMNVEV (reference sequence).

The chain combines TRBV19 with TRBJ1-1; D gene uncertain. CDR1 and CDR2 from the germline V gene are LNHDA and SQIVND (reference sequence). The CDR3 covers 15 residues. Trimming took off 6 bases at V and 0 bases at J, with 14 bases between the two ends. The CDR3 spells CASRSPPDLNTEAFF. CDR3 coding DNA: TGTGCCAGTAGAAGCCCTCCTGACTTGAACACTGAAGCTTTCTTT.

The chain uses TRBV7-9 and TRBJ2-5; D unresolved. Germline lookup yields CDR1 SEHNR and CDR2 FQNEAQ (reference sequence). The CDR3 extends over 12 amino acids. Trimming stripped 5 bases from V and 3 bases from J, with 7 bases between. The CDR3 spells CASSLDEETQYF. DNA of the CDR3: TGTGCCAGCAGCCTAGACGAAGAGACCCAGTACTTC.

The genes are TRBV27 and TRBJ2-7; 8 positions agree with TRBD2. Per the germline V gene, CDR1 is MNHEY and CDR2 is SMNVEV (reference sequence). The CDR3 extends over 16 amino acids. V gave up 8 bases and J gave up 0 bases; unmatched junction bases: 12. The CDR3 region is CASLSTTSAGSYEQYF. For the CDR3, the DNA is TGTGCCAGCCTCTCAACGACTAGCGCAGGCTCCTACGAGCAGTACTTC.